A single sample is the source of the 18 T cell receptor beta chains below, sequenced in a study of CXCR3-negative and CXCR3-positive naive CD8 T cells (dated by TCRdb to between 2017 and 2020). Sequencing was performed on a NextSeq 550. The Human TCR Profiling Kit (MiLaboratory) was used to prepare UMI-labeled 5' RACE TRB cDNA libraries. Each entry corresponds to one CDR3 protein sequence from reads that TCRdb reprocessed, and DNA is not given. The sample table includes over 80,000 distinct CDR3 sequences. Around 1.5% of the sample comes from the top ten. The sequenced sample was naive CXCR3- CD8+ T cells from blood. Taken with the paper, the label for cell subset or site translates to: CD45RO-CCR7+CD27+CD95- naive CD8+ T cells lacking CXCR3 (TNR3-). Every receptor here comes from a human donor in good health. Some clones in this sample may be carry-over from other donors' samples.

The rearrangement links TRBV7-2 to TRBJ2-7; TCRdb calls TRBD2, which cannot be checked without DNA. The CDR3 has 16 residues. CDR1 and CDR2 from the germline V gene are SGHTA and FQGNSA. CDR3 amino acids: CASSQGLAGAVYEQYF.

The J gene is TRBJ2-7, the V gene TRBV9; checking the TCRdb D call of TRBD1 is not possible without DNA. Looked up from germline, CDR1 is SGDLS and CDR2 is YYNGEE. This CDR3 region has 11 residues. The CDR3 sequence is CASSGTGEQYF.

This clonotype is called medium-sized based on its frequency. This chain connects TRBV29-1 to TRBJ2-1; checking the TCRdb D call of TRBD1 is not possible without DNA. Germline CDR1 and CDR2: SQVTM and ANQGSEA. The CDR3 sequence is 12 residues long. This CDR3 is CSVVGWGTEQFF.

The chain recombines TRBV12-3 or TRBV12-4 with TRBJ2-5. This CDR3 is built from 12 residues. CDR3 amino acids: CASSPVTETQYF.

CDR3 in amino acids: CASSFSSIYEQYF. The chain joins TRBV7-9 to TRBJ2-7. CDR1 and CDR2 from the germline V gene are SEHNR and FQNEAQ (reference sequence). This CDR3 region has 13 residues.

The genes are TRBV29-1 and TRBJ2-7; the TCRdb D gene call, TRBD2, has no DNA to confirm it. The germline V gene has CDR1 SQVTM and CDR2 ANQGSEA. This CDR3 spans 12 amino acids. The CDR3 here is CTGGLPRGEQYF.

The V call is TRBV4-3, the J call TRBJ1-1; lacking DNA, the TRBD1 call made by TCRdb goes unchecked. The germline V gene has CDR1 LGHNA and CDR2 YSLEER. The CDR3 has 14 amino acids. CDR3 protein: CASSQDRGRAEAFF.

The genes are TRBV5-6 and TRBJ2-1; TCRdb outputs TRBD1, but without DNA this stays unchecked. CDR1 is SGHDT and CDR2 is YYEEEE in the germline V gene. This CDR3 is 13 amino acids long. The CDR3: CASSPSSGYEQFF.

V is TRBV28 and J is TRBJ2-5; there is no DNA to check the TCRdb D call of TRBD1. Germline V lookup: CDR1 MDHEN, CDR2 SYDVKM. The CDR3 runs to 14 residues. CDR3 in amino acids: CASRETGGVETQYF.

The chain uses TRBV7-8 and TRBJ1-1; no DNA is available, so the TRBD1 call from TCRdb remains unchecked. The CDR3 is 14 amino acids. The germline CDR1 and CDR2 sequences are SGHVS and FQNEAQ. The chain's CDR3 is CASSLQGIGTEAFF. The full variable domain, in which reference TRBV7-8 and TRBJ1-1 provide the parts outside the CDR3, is GAGVSQSPRYKVAKRGQDVALRCDPISGHVSLFWYQQALGQGPEFLTYFQNEAQLDKSGLPSDRFFAERPEGSVSTLKIQRTQQEDSAVYLCASSLQGIGTEAFFGQGTRLTVV.

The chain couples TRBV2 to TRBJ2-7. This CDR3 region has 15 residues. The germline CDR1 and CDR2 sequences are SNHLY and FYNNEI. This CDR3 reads CASSLAGEASYEQYF.

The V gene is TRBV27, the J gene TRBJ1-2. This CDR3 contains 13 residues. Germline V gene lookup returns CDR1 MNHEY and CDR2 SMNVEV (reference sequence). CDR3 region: CASSRTANYGYTF.

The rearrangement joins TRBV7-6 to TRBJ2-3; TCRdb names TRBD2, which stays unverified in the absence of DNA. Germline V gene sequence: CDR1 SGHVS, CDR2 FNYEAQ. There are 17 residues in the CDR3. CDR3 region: CASSGTSGGADTYTQYF.

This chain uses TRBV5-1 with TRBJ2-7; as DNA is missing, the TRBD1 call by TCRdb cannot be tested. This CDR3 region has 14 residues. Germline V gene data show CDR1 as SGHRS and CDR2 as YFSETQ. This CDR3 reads CASSLGQGVDEQYF. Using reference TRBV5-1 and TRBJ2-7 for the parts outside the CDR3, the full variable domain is KAGVTQTPRYLIKTRGQQVTLSCSPISGHRSVSWYQQTPGQGLQFLFEYFSETQRNKGNFPGRFSGRQFSNSRSEMNVSTLELGDSALYLCASSLGQGVDEQYFGPGTRLTVT.

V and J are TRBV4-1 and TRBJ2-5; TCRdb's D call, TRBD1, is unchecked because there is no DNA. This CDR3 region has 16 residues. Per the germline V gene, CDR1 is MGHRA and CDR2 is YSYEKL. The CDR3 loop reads CASSQEPGFGGETQYF.

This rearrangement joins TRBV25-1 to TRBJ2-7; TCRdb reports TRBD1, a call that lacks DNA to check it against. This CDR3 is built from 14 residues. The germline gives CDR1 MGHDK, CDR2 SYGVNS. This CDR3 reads CASSETGASYEQYF.

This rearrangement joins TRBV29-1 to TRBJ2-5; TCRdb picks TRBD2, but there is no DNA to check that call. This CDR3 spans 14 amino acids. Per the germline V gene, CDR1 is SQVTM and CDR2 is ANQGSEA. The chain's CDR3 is CSVDPTSSGETQYF.

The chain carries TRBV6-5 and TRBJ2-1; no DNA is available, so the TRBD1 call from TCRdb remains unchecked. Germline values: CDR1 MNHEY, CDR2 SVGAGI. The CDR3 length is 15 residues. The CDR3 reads CASSSAGAPYNEQFF.